The 27 T cell receptor beta chains reported below all come from one sample, sequenced in a study of T cell clonotyping in hematopoietic cell transplantation. The protocol was immunoSEQ multiplex PCR, while the TCRdb copy is restricted to in-frame clones and leaves out a portion. The data hold around 15,000 clones, with about 84% observed a single time. The input for sequencing was PBMCs, taken 100 days after allogeneic stem cell transplant. Receptor source: a male patient aged 60-70 years who had an allogeneic stem cell transplant from a related donor, so the T cells may come from the graft donor. Some clones in this sample may be carry-over from other donors' samples.

This chain connects TRBV25-1 to TRBJ2-7, with D perhaps assigned TRBD1 or TRBD2 (5 bases each). The CDR3 spans 14 residues. Germline assignment: CDR1 MGHDK and CDR2 SYGVNS. Trimming pared 2 bases from V and 4 bases from J, leaving 12 bases between. For the CDR3, the DNA is TGTGCCAGCAGTGAAAGAGAAGGGGAGTACGAGCAGTACTTC. Amino acids: CASSEREGEYEQYF.

The chain carries TRBV2 and TRBJ2-7; D is possibly TRBD2 (6 bases). The V gene lost 7 bases and the J gene lost 7 bases, with 29 bases spanning the gap. The CDR3 length is 17 residues. In germline, CDR1 is SNHLY, CDR2 FYNNEI. The CDR3 loop reads CASISRSAGYRSSEQYF. For the CDR3, the DNA is TGTGCCAGCATCTCTAGGTCGGCGGGGTATAGGTCATCAGAGCAGTACTTC.

This clone was detected a few times. V gene TRBV29-1 combines with J gene TRBJ2-3; D unresolved. CDR1 and CDR2 (germline): SQVTM, ANQGSEA. The CDR3 spans 14 residues. V was clipped by 5 bases and J by 3 bases, with 15 bases between them. CDR3 in DNA: TGCAGCGTTAGGGCCTCGGAAACAACAGATACGCAGTATTTT. Protein sequence: CSVRASETTDTQYF.

V and J are TRBV28 and TRBJ2-2; possible D gene TRBD1, 5 bases. V was pared by 3 bases and J by 5 bases, with 16 bases between. This CDR3 region has 16 residues. Germline CDR1 MDHEN, CDR2 SYDVKM. DNA for the CDR3: TGTGCCAGCAGTTTTCGGCAGGGCCCGATAACCGGGGAGCTGTTTTTT. Translated: CASSFRQGPITGELFF. The variable domain in full, completed from reference TRBV28 and TRBJ2-2, reads DVKVTQSSRYLVKRTGEKVFLECVQDMDHENMFWYRQDPGLGLRLIYFSYDVKMKEKGDIPEGYSVSREKKERFSLILESASTNQTSMYLCASSFRQGPITGELFFGEGSRLTVL.

The genes are TRBV29-1 and TRBJ2-5; unclear D gene. This CDR3 has 11 amino acids. From germline, CDR1 is SQVTM and CDR2 ANQGSEA. Trimming took 4 bases from V and 5 from J, leaving 8 bases between them. The CDR3 spells CSVVSGETQYF. For the CDR3, the DNA is TGCAGCGTTGTCAGTGGCGAGACCCAGTACTTC.

J is TRBJ2-7 and V is TRBV28, with D maybe TRBD2 (7 bases). The V and J ends lost 5 bases and 1 base respectively, with 15 bases between them. This CDR3 region has 15 residues. Germline V gene data show CDR1 as MDHEN and CDR2 as SYDVKM. The CDR3 coding sequence is TGTGCCAGCAGTACAGGGAGCGGGGCGTCCTACGAGCAGTACTTC. Its translation: CASSTGSGASYEQYF.

The rearrangement uses TRBV27 and TRBJ1-5; 8 bases match TRBD1. CDR1 and CDR2 (germline): MNHEY, SMNVEV (reference sequence). The ends lost 5 bases at V and 3 bases at J; junction bases unmatched: 12. CDR3 length: 17 amino acids. The chain's CDR3 is CASSPRGRGPDNQPQHF. For the CDR3, the DNA is TGTGCCAGCAGTCCTCGAGGCAGGGGGCCAGACAATCAGCCCCAGCATTTT.

The V gene is TRBV7-6, the J gene TRBJ2-2; D gene uncertain. Trimming left V 3 bases short and J 2 bases short, with 13 bases between. The CDR3 covers 16 residues. Germline-derived CDR1 and CDR2 are SGHVS and FNYEAQ. The chain's CDR3 is CASSFVGGVNTGELFF. CDR3 nucleotide sequence: TGTGCCAGCAGCTTCGTCGGTGGGGTTAACACCGGGGAGCTGTTTTTT.

The V gene is TRBV6-5, the J gene TRBJ1-1; 9 positions match TRBD1. The J segment lost 10 bases and the V segment lost 6 bases, leaving 6 bases of the junction unmatched. This CDR3 comprises 12 residues. Looked up from germline, CDR1 is MNHEY and CDR2 is SVGAGI. The CDR3 loop reads CASRKGTGRAFF. CDR3 sequence (DNA): TGTGCCAGCAGGAAAGGGACAGGGAGAGCTTTCTTT.

The chain couples TRBV4-3 to TRBJ2-1; TRBD2 matches 10 bases. Per germline, CDR1 LGHNA and CDR2 YSLEER. The CDR3 spans 17 residues. The trim removed 1 base at V and 4 bases at J, leaving 7 bases unmatched. Here the CDR3 reads CASSQALLAGLYNEQFF. As DNA, the CDR3 is TGCGCCAGCAGCCAAGCCCTACTAGCGGGGTTATACAATGAGCAGTTCTTC.

The chain links TRBV14 to TRBJ2-7; TRBD1 or TRBD2 may be the D gene (6 bases each). The CDR3 consists of 14 residues. In germline, CDR1 is SGHDN, CDR2 FVKESK. V was cut by 7 bases and J by 5 bases, with 18 bases left in between. The CDR3 is CASNFGSGGHEQYF. The CDR3 nucleotides read TGTGCCAGCAATTTCGGGTCCGGGGGCCACGAGCAGTACTTC.

V gene TRBV19 combines with J gene TRBJ1-4; 9 bases line up with TRBD1. The J segment lost 6 bases and the V segment lost 5 bases, leaving 4 bases of the junction unmatched. The CDR3 is made up of 14 amino acids. CDR1 and CDR2 from the germline V gene are LNHDA and SQIVND (reference sequence). The CDR3 loop reads CASSDGTGHEKLFF. CDR3 nucleotides: TGTGCCAGTAGTGATGGGACAGGGCATGAAAAACTGTTTTTT.

The chain recombines TRBV19 with TRBJ2-1; 9 bases are shared with TRBD1. The germline gives CDR1 LNHDA, CDR2 SQIVND (reference sequence). The CDR3 runs 16 residues. The V gene end was trimmed by 5 bases and the J gene end by 2 bases; junction bases not matched to a gene: 7. The CDR3 here is CASSPGDRETYNEQFF. The CDR3 DNA sequence: TGTGCCAGTAGTCCAGGGGACAGGGAGACCTACAATGAGCAGTTCTTC. Drawing the rest from reference TRBV19 and TRBJ2-1, the complete variable domain is DGGITQSPKYLFRKEGQNVTLSCEQNLNHDAMYWYRQDPGQGLRLIYYSQIVNDFQKGDIAEGYSVSREKKESFPLTVTSAQKNPTAFYLCASSPGDRETYNEQFFGPGTRLTVL.

This chain connects TRBV4-2 to TRBJ2-1; 9 bases map to TRBD2. V dropped 0 bases and J dropped 7; count of bases not matched to a gene: 7. CDR3 length: 16 residues. Germline lookup yields CDR1 LGHNA and CDR2 YNFKEQ. The CDR3 loop reads CASSQDLAGTWNEQFF. The CDR3 region has the DNA TGTGCCAGCAGCCAAGACCTAGCGGGGACCTGGAATGAGCAGTTCTTC.

The chain has TRBV2 and TRBJ1-1; weak D call: TRBD1 (6 bases). V shed 0 bases and J shed 10 bases, with 12 bases lying between them. CDR1 and CDR2 from the germline V gene are SNHLY and FYNNEI. The CDR3 covers 13 residues. Written as DNA, the CDR3 is TGTGCCAGCAGTGAAGCGCTAGGGGGGTCAGCTTTCTTT. Encoded protein: CASSEALGGSAFF.

This sequence joins TRBV19 and TRBJ1-5; D gene uncertain. Germline lookup yields CDR1 LNHDA and CDR2 SQIVND (reference sequence). The CDR3 is 15 amino acids. The V and J ends lost 0 bases and 10 bases respectively, with 16 bases between them. CDR3 sequence: CASSIEGGPGLPQHF. The CDR3 DNA is TGTGCCAGTAGTATAGAGGGCGGCCCAGGTTTACCCCAGCATTTT.

This clone was observed a single time. This chain joins TRBV7-9 and TRBJ1-1; no definite D call. CDR3 length: 15 amino acids. The germline V gene encodes CDR1 SEHNR and CDR2 FQNEAQ (reference sequence). V was shortened by 5 bases and J by 0 bases, with 13 bases between the two germline ends. CDR3 loop: CASSPWETLNTEAFF. The CDR3 nucleotides are TGTGCCAGCAGCCCTTGGGAGACTTTGAACACTGAAGCTTTCTTT.

This clone was seen once. CDR3 DNA: TGTGCCAGTAGTATGGTACAGGGGACCGAAAAACTGTTTTTT. Residues: CASSMVQGTEKLFF. V usage is TRBV19 and J usage is TRBJ1-4; 7 nucleotides line up with TRBD1. Germline trimming cut 3 bases from V and 8 bases from J; bases unmatched to any gene: 6. Germline V CDR1 and CDR2: LNHDA, SQIVND (reference sequence). The CDR3 runs to 14 residues.

This clone was detected only once. The chain employs TRBV19 and TRBJ1-2; D gene unclear. CDR1 is LNHDA and CDR2 is SQIVND in the germline V gene (reference sequence). The CDR3 is made up of 15 amino acids. Trimming shortened V by 2 bases and J by 4 bases, and 14 bases separated the two germline ends. In nucleotides, the CDR3 is TGTGCCAGTAGTATACCCGGCCTGGCAGGCTATGGCTACACCTTC. Translating gives CASSIPGLAGYGYTF.

V and J are TRBV2 and TRBJ2-5, with a tentative D call TRBD1 (5 bases). The CDR3 is 14 amino acids. V lost 5 bases to trimming and J lost 5 bases, with 15 bases between them. CDR1 and CDR2 (germline): SNHLY, FYNNEI. CDR3: CASSSGMTYETQYF. The CDR3 region has the DNA TGTGCCAGCAGTTCAGGGATGACGTATGAGACCCAGTACTTC.

The J gene is TRBJ2-7, the V gene TRBV7-8, with D perhaps matching TRBD2 (6 bases). The CDR3 length is 14 residues. CDR1 is SGHVS and CDR2 is FQNEAQ in the germline V gene. V lost 1 base and J lost 6, with 13 bases in between. The CDR3 loop reads CASSLGTTLTEQYF. CDR3 sequence (DNA): TGTGCCAGCAGCTTAGGGACTACGTTAACCGAGCAGTACTTC.

The rearrangement links TRBV4-2 to TRBJ2-1; 12 positions agree with TRBD2. Germline V gene sequence: CDR1 LGHNA, CDR2 YNFKEQ. V lost 0 bases, J lost 9 bases, and 9 bases stayed unmatched. This CDR3 is 17 amino acids long. The CDR3 coding sequence is TGTGCCAGCAGCCAAGATGGCCCTAGCGGGGGGGTGGGTGAGCAGTTCTTC. The encoded protein is CASSQDGPSGGVGEQFF.

The genes are TRBV6-5 and TRBJ1-1; D might be TRBD1 (5 bases). The CDR3 is 14 amino acids. The V and J ends lost 5 bases and 1 base respectively, with 11 bases between them. Germline-derived CDR1 and CDR2 are MNHEY and SVGAGI. CDR3 region: CASSETDRNTEAFF. In DNA, the CDR3 is TGTGCCAGCAGTGAGACAGATCGGAACACTGAAGCTTTCTTT.

In this sample, this clone turned up once. In DNA form, the CDR3 reads TGTGCCAGCAGGGAGGGACAGGGCCATGGCTACACCTTC. This translates into CASREGQGHGYTF. The V and J genes are TRBV6-6 and TRBJ1-2, with 9 bases fitting TRBD1. V gave up 6 bases and J gave up 6 bases; unmatched junction bases: 5. The CDR3 consists of 13 residues. Germline assignment: CDR1 MNHNY and CDR2 SVGAGI (reference sequence).

The table lists this clone with a count of one. This chain uses TRBV28 with TRBJ1-2; 10 bases line up with TRBD1. V dropped 6 bases and J dropped 3; count of bases not matched to a gene: 10. This CDR3 region has 16 residues. CDR1 is MDHEN, CDR2 SYDVKM, per germline. The CDR3 reads CASSFPGQGFDYGYTF. As DNA, the CDR3 is TGTGCCAGCAGCTTTCCGGGACAGGGGTTCGACTATGGCTACACCTTC.

The gene calls are TRBV5-1 and TRBJ1-1, with a possible D match to TRBD1 (6 bases). The CDR3 has 13 amino acids. Germline assignment: CDR1 SGHRS and CDR2 YFSETQ. Deletions cut 4 bases from V and 3 bases from J, with 10 bases between. The DNA for the CDR3 is TGCGCCAGCAGCCCGGACAGTTACACTGAAGCTTTCTTT. Translated: CASSPDSYTEAFF.

V usage is TRBV19 and J usage is TRBJ2-7, with TRBD1 matching over 8 bases. The CDR3 consists of 15 residues. V lost 2 bases to trimming and J lost 2 bases; unmatched junction nucleotides: 5. Germline CDR1 reads LNHDA; CDR2 reads SQIVND (reference sequence). The CDR3 DNA follows: TGTGCCAGTAGTATAACGACAGGGGAAACCTACGAGCAGTACTTC. Its translation: CASSITTGETYEQYF.